This TCR beta chain comes out of a study of control samples from healthy donors and cancer patients. The data were produced by immunoSEQ multiplex PCR, yet TCRdb's version contains in-frame clones alone and is incomplete. Of about 150,000 clones listed, around 95% were seen once; the top ten hold 5.5% to 6%. The receptor was derived from a man in his forties in good health. Sequencing used blood.

The CDR3 sequence is CASSERGGPQHF. The CDR3 DNA reads TGTGCCAGCAGTGAAAGGGGAGGGCCCCAGCATTTT. V gene TRBV2 combines with J gene TRBJ1-5; possibly TRBD1 for D (5 bases). This CDR3 spans 12 amino acids. Germline-derived CDR1 and CDR2 are SNHLY and FYNNEI. The V gene lost 2 bases and the J gene lost 9 bases, with 8 bases spanning the gap.